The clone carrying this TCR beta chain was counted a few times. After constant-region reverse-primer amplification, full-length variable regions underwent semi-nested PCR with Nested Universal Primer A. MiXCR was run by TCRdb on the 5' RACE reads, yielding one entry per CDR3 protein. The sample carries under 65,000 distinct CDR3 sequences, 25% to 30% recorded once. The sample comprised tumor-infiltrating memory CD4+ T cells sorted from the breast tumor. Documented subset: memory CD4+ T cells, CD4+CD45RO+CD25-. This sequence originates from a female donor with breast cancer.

In DNA, the CDR3 is TGTGCCAGCAGTCCCTCGGGGAGGGGGGGAGATGGCTACACCTTC. Amino acid sequence: CASSPSGRGGDGYTF. J is TRBJ1-2 and V is TRBV6-5; maybe TRBD1 (6 bases). Germline V gene lookup returns CDR1 MNHEY and CDR2 SVGAGI. The V and J ends lost 5 bases and 6 bases respectively, with 19 bases between them. The CDR3 covers 15 residues.